A single T cell receptor (beta chain) is shown here with its context. The PCR ran on 60 Vbeta and 13 Jbeta primers. Produced via immunoSEQ multiplex PCR; TCRdb's table is partial and in-frame only. The repertoire holds under 150,000 clones, around 78% seen once, with around 2% in the top ten. The data belong to a study of cytomegalovirus exposure and HLA in healthy donors. The CDR3 spans 14 residues. V was pared by 0 bases and J by 6 bases, with 6 bases of the junction left unmatched. Germline values: CDR1 SGDLS, CDR2 YYNGEE. The chain couples TRBV9 to TRBJ2-7, with TRBD1 identical over 7 bases. The TCR sequence derives from a woman between 45 and 65 years old in good health and CMV-seronegative. The sample was PBMCs. The CDR3 DNA reads TGTGCCAGCAGCGTAGTCGCAGGGGGTGGCGAGCAGTACTTC. This codes for CASSVVAGGGEQYF.